This entry features one T cell receptor (beta chain) sequence. Its matching antigen is unknown. This specimen comes from a study of shared clonotypes between healthy human individuals. Genomic DNA per cell subset filled all wells of several immunoSEQ plates. The method was immunoSEQ multiplex PCR; TCRdb's version includes in-frame clones alone and lacks a portion of them. The table records around 2.1 million clones, 90% to 97% of them present only once. Germline-derived CDR1 and CDR2 are SEHNR and FQNEAQ (reference sequence). The CDR3 length is 16 residues. The ends were cut back, 5 bases at V and 2 bases at J, with 15 bases in the middle. General observations from the study: Across a few donors, naive CD4 shared roughly 5.1%, naive CD8 over 3%, memory CD4 more than 2%, memory CD8 under 0.5%.

CD4+ cells underwent separation, giving CD45RA+ naive and CD45RA-negative memory subsets. The chain links TRBV7-9 to TRBJ2-2; D might be TRBD1 (5 bases). Sequenced input: naive CD4+ T cells sorted from blood. The subset: CD45RA+ positively selected. This clonotype was sampled from a man aged 18 to 29 in good health. CDR3 in amino acids: CASSPPRQGNTGELFF. CDR3 coding DNA: TGTGCCAGCAGCCCGCCCAGGCAGGGCAACACCGGGGAGCTGTTTTTT.